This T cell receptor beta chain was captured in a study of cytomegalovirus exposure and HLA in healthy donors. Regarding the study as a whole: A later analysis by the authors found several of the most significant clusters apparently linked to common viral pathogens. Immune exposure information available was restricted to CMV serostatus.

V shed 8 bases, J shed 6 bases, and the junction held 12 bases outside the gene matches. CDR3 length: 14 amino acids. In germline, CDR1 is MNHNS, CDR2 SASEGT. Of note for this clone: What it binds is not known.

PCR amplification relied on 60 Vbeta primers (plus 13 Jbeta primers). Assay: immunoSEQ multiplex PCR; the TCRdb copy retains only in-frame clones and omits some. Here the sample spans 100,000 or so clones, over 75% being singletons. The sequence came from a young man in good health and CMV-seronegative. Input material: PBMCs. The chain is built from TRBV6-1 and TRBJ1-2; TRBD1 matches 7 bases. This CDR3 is CASDFRRTGDGYTF. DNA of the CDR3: TGTGCCAGCGATTTCCGTAGAACAGGGGATGGCTACACCTTC.